This T cell receptor beta chain derives from a study of T-cell reconstitution after alpha-beta-depleted transplantation in children. Trimming took off 3 bases at V and 0 bases at J, with 9 bases between the two ends. Per the germline V gene, CDR1 is SGHRS and CDR2 is YFSETQ. The CDR3 has 14 amino acids. Molecular barcoding with unique molecular identifiers was used for the TCRbeta library. MiXCR, applied by TCRdb to the PCR reads, yields one record per CDR3 protein. The profile shows 490,000 or so distinct CDR3 sequences, approximately 12% of them singletons. The specimen comprised PBMCs from the stem cell graft donor, sampled from the stem cell graft. This rearrangement joins TRBV5-1 to TRBJ1-1; D may be TRBD1 (5 bases). This clonotype was obtained from a human donor who donated a stem cell graft to a child with combined immunodeficiency. CDR3 sequence: CASSYEGMNTEAFF. Here the CDR3 DNA reads TGCGCCAGCAGCTATGAGGGGATGAACACTGAAGCTTTCTTT. The variable domain in full, completed from reference TRBV5-1 and TRBJ1-1, reads KAGVTQTPRYLIKTRGQQVTLSCSPISGHRSVSWYQQTPGQGLQFLFEYFSETQRNKGNFPGRFSGRQFSNSRSEMNVSTLELGDSALYLCASSYEGMNTEAFFGQGTRLTVV.